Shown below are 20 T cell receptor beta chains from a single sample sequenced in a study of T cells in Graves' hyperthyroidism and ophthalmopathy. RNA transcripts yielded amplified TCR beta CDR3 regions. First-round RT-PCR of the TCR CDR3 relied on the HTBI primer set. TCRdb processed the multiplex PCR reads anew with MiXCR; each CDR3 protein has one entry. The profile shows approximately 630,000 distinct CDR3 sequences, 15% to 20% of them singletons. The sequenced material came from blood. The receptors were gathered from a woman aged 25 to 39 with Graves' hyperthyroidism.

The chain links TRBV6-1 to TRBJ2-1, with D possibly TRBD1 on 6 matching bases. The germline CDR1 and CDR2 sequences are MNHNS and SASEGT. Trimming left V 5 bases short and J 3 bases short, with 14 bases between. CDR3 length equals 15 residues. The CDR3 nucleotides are TGTGCCAGCAGTACCGGGACACAGTTCTACAATGAGCAGTTCTTC. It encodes CASSTGTQFYNEQFF.

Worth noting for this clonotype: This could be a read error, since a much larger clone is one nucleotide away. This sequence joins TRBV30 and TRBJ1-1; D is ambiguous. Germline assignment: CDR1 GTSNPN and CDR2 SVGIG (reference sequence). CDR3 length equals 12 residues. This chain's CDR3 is CVWSKMNTEAFF. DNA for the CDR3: TGTGTCTGGAGTAAGATGAACACTGAAGCTTTCTTT.

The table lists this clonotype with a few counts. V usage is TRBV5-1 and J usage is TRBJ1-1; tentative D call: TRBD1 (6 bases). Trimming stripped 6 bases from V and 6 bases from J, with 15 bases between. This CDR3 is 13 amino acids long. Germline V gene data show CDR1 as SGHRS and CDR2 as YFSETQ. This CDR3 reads CASTTRGGAEAFF. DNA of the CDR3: TGCGCCAGCACAACCCGGGGGGGCGCTGAAGCTTTCTTT.

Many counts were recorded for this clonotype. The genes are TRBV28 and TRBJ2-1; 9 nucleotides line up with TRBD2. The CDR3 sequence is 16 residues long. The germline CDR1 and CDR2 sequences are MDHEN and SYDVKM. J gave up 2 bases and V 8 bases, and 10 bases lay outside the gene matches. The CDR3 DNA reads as TGTGCCAGCCTTCCGGGCGGGGGGGAGCCCTACAATGAGCAGTTCTTC. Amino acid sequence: CASLPGGGEPYNEQFF.

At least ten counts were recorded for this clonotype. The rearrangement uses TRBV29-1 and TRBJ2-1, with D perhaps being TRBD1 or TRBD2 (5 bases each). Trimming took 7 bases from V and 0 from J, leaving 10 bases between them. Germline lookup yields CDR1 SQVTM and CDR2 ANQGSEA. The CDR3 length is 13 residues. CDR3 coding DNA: TGCAGCGCCCGGGACGGCTCCTACAATGAGCAGTTCTTC. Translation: CSARDGSYNEQFF.

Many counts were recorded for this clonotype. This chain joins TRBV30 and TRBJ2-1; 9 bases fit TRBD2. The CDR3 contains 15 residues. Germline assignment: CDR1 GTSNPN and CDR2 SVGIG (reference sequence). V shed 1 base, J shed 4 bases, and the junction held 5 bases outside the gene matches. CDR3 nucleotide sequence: TGTGCCTGGAGTGGCCTCAGCGGGAGGTACAATGAGCAGTTCTTC. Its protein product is CAWSGLSGRYNEQFF.

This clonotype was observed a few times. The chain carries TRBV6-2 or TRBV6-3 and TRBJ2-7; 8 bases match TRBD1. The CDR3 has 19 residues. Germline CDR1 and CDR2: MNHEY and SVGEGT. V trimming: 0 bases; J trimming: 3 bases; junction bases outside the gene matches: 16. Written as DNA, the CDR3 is TGTGCCAGCAGTTACTCGATTTTTCCTAGCAGGGGGCGGCTCTACGAGCAGTACTTC. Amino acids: CASSYSIFPSRGRLYEQYF.

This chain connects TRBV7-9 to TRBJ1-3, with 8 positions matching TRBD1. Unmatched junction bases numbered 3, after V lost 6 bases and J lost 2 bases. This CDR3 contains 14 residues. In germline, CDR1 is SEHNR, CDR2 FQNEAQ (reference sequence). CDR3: CASSQTGAGNTIYF. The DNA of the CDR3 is TGTGCCAGCAGTCAGACAGGGGCTGGAAACACCATATATTTT.

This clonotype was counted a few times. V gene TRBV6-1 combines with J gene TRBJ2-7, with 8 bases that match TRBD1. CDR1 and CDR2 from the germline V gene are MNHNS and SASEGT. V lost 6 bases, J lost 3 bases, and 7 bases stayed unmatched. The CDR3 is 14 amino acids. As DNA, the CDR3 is TGTGCCAGCAGCCAGGGGGCCACTCTCTACGAGCAGTACTTC. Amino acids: CASSQGATLYEQYF.

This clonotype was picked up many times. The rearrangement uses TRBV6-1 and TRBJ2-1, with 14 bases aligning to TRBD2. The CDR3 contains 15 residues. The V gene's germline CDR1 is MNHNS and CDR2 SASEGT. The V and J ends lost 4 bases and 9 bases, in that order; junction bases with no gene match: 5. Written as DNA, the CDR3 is TGTGCCAGCAGTGCCGTGACTAGCGGGAGGGCTGAGCAGTTCTTC. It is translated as CASSAVTSGRAEQFF.

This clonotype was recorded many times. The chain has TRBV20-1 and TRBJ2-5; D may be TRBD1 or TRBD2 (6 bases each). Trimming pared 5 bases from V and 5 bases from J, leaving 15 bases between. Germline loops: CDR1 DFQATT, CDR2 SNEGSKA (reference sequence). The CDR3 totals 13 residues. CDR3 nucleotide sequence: TGCAGTGCTTCTCCGGGGGCCTGGGAGACCCAGTACTTC. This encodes CSASPGAWETQYF.

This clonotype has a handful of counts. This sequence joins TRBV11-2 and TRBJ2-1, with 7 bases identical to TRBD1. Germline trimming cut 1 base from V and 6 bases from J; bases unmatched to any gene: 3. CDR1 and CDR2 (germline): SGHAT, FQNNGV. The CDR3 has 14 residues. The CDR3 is CASSLAGQINEQFF. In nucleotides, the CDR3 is TGTGCCAGCAGCTTAGCGGGACAGATCAATGAGCAGTTCTTC.

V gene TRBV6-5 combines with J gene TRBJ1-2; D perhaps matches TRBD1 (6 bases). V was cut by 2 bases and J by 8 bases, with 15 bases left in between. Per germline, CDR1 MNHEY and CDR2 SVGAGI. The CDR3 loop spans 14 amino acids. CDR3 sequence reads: CASSYGRGDEGYTF. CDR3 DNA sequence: TGTGCCAGCAGTTACGGGAGGGGGGACGAAGGCTACACCTTC.

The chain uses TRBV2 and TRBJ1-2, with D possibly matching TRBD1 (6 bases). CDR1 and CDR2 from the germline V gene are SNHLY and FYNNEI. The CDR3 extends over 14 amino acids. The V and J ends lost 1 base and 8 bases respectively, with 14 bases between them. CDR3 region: CASSEGVGGYGYTF. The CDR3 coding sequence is TGTGCCAGCAGTGAAGGTGTAGGGGGATACGGCTACACCTTC.

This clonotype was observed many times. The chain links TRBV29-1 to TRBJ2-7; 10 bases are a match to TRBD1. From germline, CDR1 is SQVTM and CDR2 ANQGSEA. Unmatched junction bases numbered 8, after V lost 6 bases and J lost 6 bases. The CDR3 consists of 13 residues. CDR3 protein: CSVGPGQGFEQYF. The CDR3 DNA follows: TGCAGCGTGGGCCCGGGACAGGGGTTCGAGCAGTACTTC.

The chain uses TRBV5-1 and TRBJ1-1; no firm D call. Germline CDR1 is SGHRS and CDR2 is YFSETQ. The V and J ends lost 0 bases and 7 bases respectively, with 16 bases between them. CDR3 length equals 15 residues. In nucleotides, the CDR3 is TGCGCCAGCAGCTTGGACGGGCAGACACCCCTTGAAGCTTTCTTT. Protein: CASSLDGQTPLEAFF.

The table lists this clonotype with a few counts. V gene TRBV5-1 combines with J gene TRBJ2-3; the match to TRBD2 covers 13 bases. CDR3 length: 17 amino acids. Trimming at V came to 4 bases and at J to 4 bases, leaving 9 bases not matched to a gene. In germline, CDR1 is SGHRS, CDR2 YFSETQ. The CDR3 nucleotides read TGCGCCAGCAGCCCGGGACTAGCGGGATCCGGGGCAGATACGCAGTATTTT. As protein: CASSPGLAGSGADTQYF.

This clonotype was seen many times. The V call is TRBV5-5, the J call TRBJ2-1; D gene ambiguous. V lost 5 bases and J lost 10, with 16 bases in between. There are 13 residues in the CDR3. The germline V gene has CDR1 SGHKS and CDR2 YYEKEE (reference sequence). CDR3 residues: CASSVTSTREQFF. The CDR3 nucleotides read TGTGCCAGCAGTGTGACTTCCACCCGGGAGCAGTTCTTC.

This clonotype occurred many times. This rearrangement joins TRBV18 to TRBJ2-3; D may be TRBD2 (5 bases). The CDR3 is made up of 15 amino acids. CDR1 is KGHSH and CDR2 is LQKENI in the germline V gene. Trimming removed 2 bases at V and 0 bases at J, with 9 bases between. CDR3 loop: CASSPVGGSTDTQYF. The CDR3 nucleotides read TGTGCCAGCTCACCAGTCGGAGGAAGCACAGATACGCAGTATTTT.

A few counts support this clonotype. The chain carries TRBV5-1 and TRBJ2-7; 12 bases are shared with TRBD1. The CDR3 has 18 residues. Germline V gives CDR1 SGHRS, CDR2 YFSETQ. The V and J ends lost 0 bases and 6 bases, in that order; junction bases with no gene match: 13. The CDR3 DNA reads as TGCGCCAGCAGCTTGGAGCTCTCGGGACAGGGGGCGAATTCCGAGCAGTACTTC. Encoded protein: CASSLELSGQGANSEQYF.